This is a list of T cell receptor beta chains from one sample in a study of T cell responses to AZD1222 COVID-19 vaccine. The data were produced by immunoSEQ multiplex PCR, yet TCRdb's version contains in-frame clones alone and is incomplete. The data show fewer than 150,000 clones, over 90% seen once. Sequenced here: peripheral blood, sampled on day 0 of AZD1222 vaccination. Every receptor here comes from an adult in good health. Each CDR3 is given with its conserved first and last residue. D genes are given only for firm matches. Expanded clones are given a class, and other clones once, few, many or no size at all.

cdr3_nt	cdr3_aa	clone_size	v_call	j_call	d_call
TGTGCCACCAGTGGCAGGAGCTCCTACAATGAGCAGTTCTTC	CATSGRSSYNEQFF	.	TRBV24-1	TRBJ2-1	.
TGCGCCAGCAGCTCCACGGGACAGAACTATGGCTACACCTTC	CASSSTGQNYGYTF	.	TRBV5-1	TRBJ1-2	TRBD1
TGCAGTGCTAGTTGGGGTCATGGCACTGAAGCTTTCTTT	CSASWGHGTEAFF	.	TRBV20-1	TRBJ1-1	.
TGTGCCAGCAGTTACCGGGGTGGGGGGATATACGAGCAGTACTTC	CASSYRGGGIYEQYF	once	TRBV6-5	TRBJ2-7	.
TGTGCCAGTAGTCCGGCTGGTGGGGAGACCCAGTACTTC	CASSPAGGETQYF	few	TRBV19	TRBJ2-5	.
TGTGCCAGCAGCTTAGGGGCCTCCTACGAGCAGTACTTC	CASSLGASYEQYF	.	TRBV13	TRBJ2-7	.
TGTGCCAGCAGCTTAGGTCCTTTGCGGGGGGCCATGGATACGCAGTATTTT	CASSLGPLRGAMDTQYF	.	TRBV11-2	TRBJ2-3	TRBD2
TGTGCCAGCAGTGGAGGGCCCTGGAATGAGCAGTTCTTC	CASSGGPWNEQFF	.	TRBV2	TRBJ2-1	.
TGTGCCAGCAGTTTAAAAACAGGGGTAGCATCGAACTTATATTTT	CASSLKTGVASNLYF	.	TRBV27	TRBJ1-3	TRBD1
TGTGCCAGCAGTTACAATCCTTTGACAGGGACGAACACTGAAGCTTTCTTT	CASSYNPLTGTNTEAFF	.	TRBV6-2/TRBV6-3	TRBJ1-1	TRBD1
TGTGCCAGCAGCTGGGGGACTAGCGGGCAAGAGACCCAGTACTTC	CASSWGTSGQETQYF	.	TRBV5-4	TRBJ2-5	TRBD2
TGTGCCACCAGCAGAGATCCCAACTATGGCTACACCTTC	CATSRDPNYGYTF	.	TRBV15	TRBJ1-2	.
TGTGCCAGCTCACCAGAACAGGGAACTCAGCCCCAGCATTTT	CASSPEQGTQPQHF	.	TRBV18	TRBJ1-5	.
TGTGCCAGCAGCCAAGACCTATCTGGGGCCAACGTCCTGACTTTC	CASSQDLSGANVLTF	.	TRBV3-1/TRBV3-2	TRBJ2-6	.
TGTGCCAGCAGTCGACAGGTTTATAATTCACCCCTCCACTTT	CASSRQVYNSPLHF	.	TRBV6-5	TRBJ1-6	.
TGTGCCAGTAGTATATTCCAGAACACTGAAGCTTTCTTT	CASSIFQNTEAFF	.	TRBV19	TRBJ1-1	.
TGCGCCAGCAGCCAAGCCAGGGGCAATCAGCCCCAGCATTTT	CASSQARGNQPQHF	.	TRBV4-1	TRBJ1-5	.
TGTGCCAGCAGCGCGCGGGACAGGGGTTGGGAAAAACTGTTTTTT	CASSARDRGWEKLFF	.	TRBV9	TRBJ1-4	TRBD1
TGCAGCGTTTCGACAGCTTCTAATGAAAAACTGTTTTTT	CSVSTASNEKLFF	once	TRBV29-1	TRBJ1-4	.
TGTGCCATCAGTGTTACTAATGAAAAACTGTTTTTT	CAISVTNEKLFF	.	TRBV10-3	TRBJ1-4	.
TGCAGCGTTGAAGAAGGGGCCACAGATACGCAGTATTTT	CSVEEGATDTQYF	.	TRBV29-1	TRBJ2-3	.
TGTGCCAGCAGGGGTAGCAATCAGCCCCAGCATTTT	CASRGSNQPQHF	once	TRBV6-5	TRBJ1-5	.
TGTGCCAGCAGTGGACTAGGGGGCTTATCTACTCATGGCTACACCTTC	CASSGLGGLSTHGYTF	.	TRBV2	TRBJ1-2	TRBD1
TGCGCCAGCAGCCAAGATAAGAGTTACAATGAGCAGTTCTTC	CASSQDKSYNEQFF	.	TRBV4-1	TRBJ2-1	.
TGCGCCAGCAGAGGTGGGGCGGACAGCCTGAACACTGAAGCTTTCTTT	CASRGGADSLNTEAFF	.	TRBV5-1	TRBJ1-1	.
TGTGCCATCAGTGACGGTCTCGGGGTGACCTACGAGCAGTACTTC	CAISDGLGVTYEQYF	few	TRBV10-3	TRBJ2-7	.
TGTGCCAGCAGCCCGACAGGGACCACCGGGGAGCTGTTTTTT	CASSPTGTTGELFF	.	TRBV6-1	TRBJ2-2	TRBD1
TGTGCCAGCAGCCCTTGGGACAAAACAGTCTATAATTCACCCCTCCACTTT	CASSPWDKTVYNSPLHF	few	TRBV9	TRBJ1-6	.